The present TCR beta chain was sequenced within a study of glioma-infiltrating T cells. The CDR3 length is 15 residues. CDR1 and CDR2 from the germline V gene are MNHNY and SVGAGI (reference sequence). Trimming shortened V by 2 bases and J by 1 base, and 11 bases separated the two germline ends. Points on this clonotype: As yet, its antigen is unknown.

Overall study results and limits: Above-expected tissue-blood divergence occurred in all gliomas, most in low-grade ones. Very few CDR3 sequences were shared between tissue and blood.

Using RNA template, CDR3s of TCR alpha and beta were amplified with iRepertoire arm-PCR. Each CDR3 protein gets one entry after TCRdb re-called the multiplex PCR reads with MiXCR. The sample shows around 150,000 distinct CDR3 sequences, more than 35% of them seen only once. The clonotype comes from a human donor with low-grade glioma or glioblastoma, undergoing nonglioma brain surgery, or in good health (not recorded which). The sequenced material came from glioma tissue, nonneoplastic brain tissue, or PBMCs (not recorded which). The V gene is TRBV6-6, the J gene TRBJ1-1; D uncertain. DNA for the CDR3: TGTGCCAGCAGTTACATCGTCGGGGAGAACACTGAAGCTTTCTTT. Translated: CASSYIVGENTEAFF.